The TCR beta chain under discussion was sequenced for a study of cytomegalovirus exposure and HLA in healthy donors (dated by TCRdb to about 2017). About the full investigation: An earlier analysis of roughly 630 of the donors reported approximately 270 Gb of sequence data and around 120 million unique TCR beta sequences from about 200 million T cells. Roughly 300 gigabases of sequencing data and approximately 92 million unique TCR sequences made up an early release that covered fewer than 650 HLA-typed donors. Among the roughly 410 genotyped donors, around 79% belonged to the genetic ancestry cluster associated with self-reported Caucasian donors. The study was designed to test whether signatures of past pathogen exposure could be identified by cataloging public T cell receptors. Using immunosequencing, the study profiled T cell repertoires from 500 to 800 subjects and related those repertoires to cytomegalovirus serostatus. Besides the first cohort of 500 to 700 subjects, a separate validation cohort made up of over 95 different subjects was used. High-throughput TCR immunosequencing, statistical association of individual TCRs with disease status, and machine learning were combined to predict cytomegalovirus infection status. A later analysis re-examined previously published TCR beta repertoires from 600 to 700 donors and added high-resolution HLA genotyping to investigate patterns of TCR occurrence. Rather than drawing on any new phenotypic data, the later analysis identified candidate immune exposures from TCR beta sequences and the way those sequences occurred across donors. To decide whether each TCR beta V gene segment behaved as functional or pseudogenic, an earlier analysis of approximately 590 of the donors relied on high-throughput TCR beta sequencing. Donor age, sex, ethnicity and CMV serostatus were compiled together with the repertoire data. A later genetic analysis took genome-wide SNP genotypes for about 55% of the 666 donors and used that subset as a discovery cohort. Every discovery cohort repertoire had been produced on one sequencing platform. Class I and class II HLA loci were covered by the typing at four-digit resolution. The number of typed donors differed by locus: roughly 629-640 for A, B, C, DRB1 and DQB1; 500 to 550 for DQA1; 606 for DPA1; and roughly 470 for DPB1. Because of strong linkage in the cohort, roughly five DR-DQ haplotypes were treated as single units for association and clustering. Among about 370 genotyped donors of the cohort, an average of around 220,000 unique TCR beta nucleotide sequences was sequenced per donor, of which approximately 19% were non-productive.

In total, 500 to 700 healthy bone marrow donors made up the cohort. At the time of sampling, every cohort member was nominally healthy, though immune exposures that went unrecorded were likely present. The donor tested CMV seropositive and was one of the 289 seropositive cohort members. Each donor provided a peripheral blood sample, and peripheral blood mononuclear cells were used for TCR beta sequencing. Genomic DNA was extracted from the blood cell samples with the Qiagen DNeasy Blood Extraction Kit. From its cysteine to its phenylalanine, the CDR3 spans 15 amino acids. The CDR3 DNA has 45 bases and is translated from base 1. Compared with germline, V lacks 1 base and J lacks 2 bases; bases without a gene match: 6. Taken from the germline V gene, the CDR1 and CDR2 loops are SGHDT and YYEEEE. Overall study outcomes, separate from this receptor: When HLA alleles, especially DR and DQ, strongly co-occurred, TCR associations were difficult to assign to individual alleles. In vitro tests confirmed that a few of the cytomegalovirus-associated TCR beta chains recognize cytomegalovirus antigens. In a later analysis, about 17,000 TCR beta sequences were associated with specific HLA alleles at a false discovery rate of 0.05. Most CMV-associated TCR beta chains appeared to be HLA-restricted in a later analysis, and the HLA associations seemed to be driven largely by CMV exposure. In an earlier analysis of 587 of the donors, most TCR beta V segments appeared in productive rearrangements about 90% or about 30% of the time, broadly matching IMGT annotations. It was suggested by the authors that the approach could potentially be generalized to other disease states and immunological phenotypes. A later analysis found that TCR association rates varied across HLA loci, with DRB1 alleles showing the most associated TCRs and HLA-C alleles the fewest. Several of the top co-occurrence clusters appeared to be linked to parvovirus B19, influenza, CMV and Epstein-Barr virus, according to a later analysis. While some public TCRs were present in many individuals, most TCR sequences turned up only very rarely across donors. Because counts were too low, about 18 rarely observed V segments, including chromosome 9 orphons, were left out of the earlier analysis of some 640 of the donors. Linkage disequilibrium might explain the correlated functional status among segregating V segments, but an unknown experimental factor could not be ruled out. According to a later genetic analysis, donors in an Asian-associated ancestry cluster had fewer N-insertions in productive TCRs than the approximately 710-donor mean. The classifier was reported to diagnose cytomegalovirus status with high specificity and sensitivity in both the original and validation cohorts. The 87-base-pair reads could not distinguish some IMGT-functional V segments, including TRBV6-2 and TRBV6-3, so those segments were excluded. A later analysis found that HLA-associated TCR beta chains were more clonally expanded and had lower generation probabilities than equally common non-associated chains. The study listed 170 or so TCR beta chains as associated with cytomegalovirus. HLA typing was unavailable for some donors at each locus, so association tests used only the typed subset. The cohort was sequenced for TCR beta chains only, and without alpha or paired-chain data the features that could be detected were limited. The only immune exposure information available for the cohort was CMV serostatus. A later genetic analysis associated a missense DCLRE1C variant with V-gene and J-gene trimming of TCR beta chains, and an independent cohort replicated the association. Sequencing depth was assumed to be roughly uniform across donors in the presence/absence analyses, though that assumption may not hold. A cluster of highly shared sequence variants was judged likely to be a technical artifact of the sequencing pipeline. A further reported finding was that TCR beta sequences accurately predicted the HLA-A and HLA-B alleles for most subjects in the first cohort.

In regard to this clone: The clone's antigen remains unknown. Nothing much larger sits one base from this clone, and base qualities are not available.

Receptor amplification or capture employed the immunoSEQ multiplex PCR assay. For the multiplex PCR, a mixture combining 60 forward primers for TCR Vbeta segments and 13 reverse primers for TCR Jbeta segments was used. The CDR3 region of rearranged TCR beta genes was amplified from genomic DNA with a multiplex PCR assay. The Illumina HiSeq System was used to sequence the amplified TCR beta libraries as 87-base-pair reads. The authors' analysis ran thus. A later analysis tallied around 87 million unique TCR beta chains across the approximately 670 repertoires, and approximately 11 million of those chains were shared by two or more donors. Raw reads were error-corrected and collapsed into unique sequences by a nearest-neighbor algorithm in which closely related sequences were merged to remove PCR and sequencing errors. CDR3 sequences were aligned to IMGT reference sequences to assign V, D and J gene segments. Each retained sequence needed at least a six-nucleotide match to both a V gene segment and a J gene segment. Rearrangements were classified as productive when the CDR3 lacked stop codons and remained in frame with V and J, and all other rearrangements were classified as non-productive. Following IMGT convention, CDR3 was defined as the stretch from the second conserved V-encoded cysteine to the conserved J-encoded phenylalanine. Sequences without an unambiguous match to a single V gene segment were excluded from the earlier analysis of almost 600 of the donors. An earlier analysis of a few hundred of the donors called V segments functional above 56.7% productive rearrangements and segregating when the between-donor standard deviation exceeded 5%. To diagnose cytomegalovirus status from the catalog of TCR beta chain sequences, a statistical classification framework was built. A later analysis assigned V and J genes by comparing TCR nucleotide sequences with IMGT/GENE-DB human TR gene sequences. Using the TCRdist pipeline, a later analysis assigned CDR3 sequences along with most-parsimonious VDJ recombination scenarios. A later analysis defined each TCR beta chain by its CDR3 amino acid sequence plus V-gene family, and excluded reads lacking a unique V-gene family. As a way to deal with suspected cross-contamination and a sequencing artifact, a later analysis dropped approximately 590 nucleotide sequences that were highly shared and had low generation probability. A later analysis calculated a clonal expansion index for each public chain from normalized within-repertoire ranks of inferred template counts. In a later analysis, generation probabilities were computed using a VDJ recombination model fitted to out-of-frame rearrangements, and the results were checked against IGoR. Hypergeometric tests were used in a later analysis to score TCR-TCR, TCR-HLA and TCR-CMV co-occurrence, with a repertoire-size bias correction applied to the TCR pairs. A later analysis estimated false discovery rates by permuting HLA or CMV assignments 20 times. In a later analysis, co-occurring TCRs were grouped using DBSCAN, with TCRdist sequence similarity added in when clustering inside HLA-allele-positive subsets. Co-occurrence clustering excluded repertoires with fewer than 30,000 or more than 120,000 public chains, plus five with anomalous nucleotide sharing. Here the immuneACCESS table is served through TCRdb, limited to in-frame sequences with V and J called. Missing clones are a known gap in these copies; in checked studies unresolved V genes cover under half, and the rest lacks a known reason. V, J and clone size are those of that table, while D and trimming were read from the DNA. The sample records 100,000 to 150,000 clones, around three quarters of which are singletons. The leading ten clones occupy 2.6% of the sample.

The material sequenced was PBMCs. The rearranged chain carries TRBV5-6 and TRBJ2-7; a stretch of 7 junction bases matches TRBD1. The sequence derives from a woman between 55 and 75 years old in good health and CMV-seropositive. The encoded CDR3 is CASSLWDSPPYEQYF. The nucleotide sequence reads TGTGCCAGCAGCTTGTGGGACAGCCCTCCCTACGAGCAGTACTTC.